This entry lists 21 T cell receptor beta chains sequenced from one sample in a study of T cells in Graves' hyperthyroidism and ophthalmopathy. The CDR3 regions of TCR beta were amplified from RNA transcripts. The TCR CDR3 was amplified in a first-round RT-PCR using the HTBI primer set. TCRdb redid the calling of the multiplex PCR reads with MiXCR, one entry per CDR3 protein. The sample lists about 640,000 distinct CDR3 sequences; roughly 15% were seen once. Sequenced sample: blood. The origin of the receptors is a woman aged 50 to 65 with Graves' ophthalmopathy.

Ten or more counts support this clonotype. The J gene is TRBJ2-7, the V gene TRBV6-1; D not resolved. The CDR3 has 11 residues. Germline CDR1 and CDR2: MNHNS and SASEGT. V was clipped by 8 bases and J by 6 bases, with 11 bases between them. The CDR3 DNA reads TGTGCCAGCTCCACCCCCTTCGAGCAGTACTTC. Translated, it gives CASSTPFEQYF.

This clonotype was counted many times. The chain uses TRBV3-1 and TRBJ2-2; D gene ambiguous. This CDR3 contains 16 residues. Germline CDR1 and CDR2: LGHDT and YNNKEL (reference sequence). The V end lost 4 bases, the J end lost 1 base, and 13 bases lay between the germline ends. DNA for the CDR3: TGTGCCAGCAGCCGGAATTCTCTGATGAACACCGGGGAGCTGTTTTTT. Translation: CASSRNSLMNTGELFF. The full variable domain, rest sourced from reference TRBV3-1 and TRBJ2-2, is DTAVSQTPKYLVTQMGNDKSIKCEQNLGHDTMYWYKQDSKKFLKIMFSYNNKELIINETVPNRFSPKSPDKAHLNLHINSLELGDSAVYFCASSRNSLMNTGELFFGEGSRLTVL.

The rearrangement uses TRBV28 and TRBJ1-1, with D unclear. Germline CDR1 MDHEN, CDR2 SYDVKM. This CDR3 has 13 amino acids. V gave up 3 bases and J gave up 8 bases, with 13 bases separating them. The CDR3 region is CASSLSADYEAFF. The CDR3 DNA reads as TGTGCCAGCAGTTTGTCGGCTGACTACGAAGCTTTCTTT.

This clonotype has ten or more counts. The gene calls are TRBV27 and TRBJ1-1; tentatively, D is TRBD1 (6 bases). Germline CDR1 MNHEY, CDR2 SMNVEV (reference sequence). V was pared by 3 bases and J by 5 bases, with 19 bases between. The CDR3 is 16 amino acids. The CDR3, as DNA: TGTGCCAGCAGTTTTTTTCTCCGGGGGGCGCTAACTGAAGCTTTCTTT. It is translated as CASSFFLRGALTEAFF.

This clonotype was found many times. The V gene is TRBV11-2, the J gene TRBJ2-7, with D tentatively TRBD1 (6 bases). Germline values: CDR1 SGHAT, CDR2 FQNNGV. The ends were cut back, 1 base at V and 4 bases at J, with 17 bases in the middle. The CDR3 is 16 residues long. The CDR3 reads CASSLAPAGGLYEQYF. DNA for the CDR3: TGTGCCAGCAGCTTAGCCCCGGCTGGGGGCCTATACGAGCAGTACTTC.

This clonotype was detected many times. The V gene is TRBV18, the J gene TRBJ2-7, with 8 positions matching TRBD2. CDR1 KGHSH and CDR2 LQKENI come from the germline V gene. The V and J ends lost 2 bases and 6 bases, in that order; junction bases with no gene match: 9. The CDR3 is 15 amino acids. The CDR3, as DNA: TGTGCCAGCTCACCAAAGGGACTAGGAAGTCTCGAGCAGTACTTC. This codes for CASSPKGLGSLEQYF.

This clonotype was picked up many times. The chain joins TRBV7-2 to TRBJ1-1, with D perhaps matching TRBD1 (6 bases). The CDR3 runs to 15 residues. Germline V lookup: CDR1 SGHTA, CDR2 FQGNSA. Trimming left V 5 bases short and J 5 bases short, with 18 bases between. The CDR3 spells CASSLSHWGRTEAFF. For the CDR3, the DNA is TGTGCCAGCAGCCTATCGCATTGGGGGCGAACTGAAGCTTTCTTT.

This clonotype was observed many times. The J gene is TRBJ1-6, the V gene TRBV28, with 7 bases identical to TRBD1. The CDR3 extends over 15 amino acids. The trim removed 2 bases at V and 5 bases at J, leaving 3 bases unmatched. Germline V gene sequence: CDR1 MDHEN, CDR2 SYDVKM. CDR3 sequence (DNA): TGTGCCAGCAGTTTACAGGGGGTTAATAATTCACCCCTCCACTTT. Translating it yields CASSLQGVNNSPLHF.

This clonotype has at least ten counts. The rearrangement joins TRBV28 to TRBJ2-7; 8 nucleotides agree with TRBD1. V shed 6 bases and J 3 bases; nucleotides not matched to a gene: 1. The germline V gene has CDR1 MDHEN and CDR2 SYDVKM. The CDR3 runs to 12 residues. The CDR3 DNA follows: TGTGCCAGCAGCGACAGGGGCTACGAGCAGTACTTC. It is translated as CASSDRGYEQYF.

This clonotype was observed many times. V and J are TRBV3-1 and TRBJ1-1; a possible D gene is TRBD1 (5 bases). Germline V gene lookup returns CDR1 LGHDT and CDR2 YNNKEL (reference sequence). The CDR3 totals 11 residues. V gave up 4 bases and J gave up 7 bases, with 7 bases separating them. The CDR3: CASSPGGEAFF. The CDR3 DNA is TGTGCCAGCAGCCCCGGGGGTGAAGCTTTCTTT. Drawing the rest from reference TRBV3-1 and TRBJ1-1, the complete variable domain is DTAVSQTPKYLVTQMGNDKSIKCEQNLGHDTMYWYKQDSKKFLKIMFSYNNKELIINETVPNRFSPKSPDKAHLNLHINSLELGDSAVYFCASSPGGEAFFGQGTRLTVV.

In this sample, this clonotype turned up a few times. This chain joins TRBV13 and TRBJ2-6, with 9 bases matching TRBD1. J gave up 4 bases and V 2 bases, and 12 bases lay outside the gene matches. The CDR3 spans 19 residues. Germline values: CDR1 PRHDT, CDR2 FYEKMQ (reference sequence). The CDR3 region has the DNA TGTGCCAGCAGCTTAAATCCGGGACAGGGAACAACCGGGGCCAACGTCCTGACTTTC. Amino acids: CASSLNPGQGTTGANVLTF. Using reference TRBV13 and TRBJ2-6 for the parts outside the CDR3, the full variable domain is AAGVIQSPRHLIKEKRETATLKCYPIPRHDTVYWYQQGPGQDPQFLISFYEKMQSDKGSIPDRFSAQQFSDYHSELNMSSLELGDSALYFCASSLNPGQGTTGANVLTFGAGSRLTVL.

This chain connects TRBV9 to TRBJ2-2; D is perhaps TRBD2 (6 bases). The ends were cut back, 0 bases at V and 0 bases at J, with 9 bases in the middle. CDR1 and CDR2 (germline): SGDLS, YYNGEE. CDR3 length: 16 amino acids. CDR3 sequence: CASSVGWGANTGELFF. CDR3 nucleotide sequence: TGTGCCAGCAGCGTAGGATGGGGGGCGAACACCGGGGAGCTGTTTTTT.

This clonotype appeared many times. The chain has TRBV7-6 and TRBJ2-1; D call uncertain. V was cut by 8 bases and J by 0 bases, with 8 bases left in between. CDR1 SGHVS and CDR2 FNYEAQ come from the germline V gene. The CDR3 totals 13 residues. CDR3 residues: CASGPPSYNEQFF. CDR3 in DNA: TGTGCCAGCGGACCGCCCTCCTACAATGAGCAGTTCTTC.

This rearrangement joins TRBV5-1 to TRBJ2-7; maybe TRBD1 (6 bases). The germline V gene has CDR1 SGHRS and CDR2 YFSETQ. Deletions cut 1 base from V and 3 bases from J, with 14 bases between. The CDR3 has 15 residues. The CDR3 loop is CASSLYQGIGYEQYF. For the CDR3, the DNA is TGCGCCAGCAGCTTGTATCAGGGGATCGGCTACGAGCAGTACTTC. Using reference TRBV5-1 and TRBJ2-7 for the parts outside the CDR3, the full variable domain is KAGVTQTPRYLIKTRGQQVTLSCSPISGHRSVSWYQQTPGQGLQFLFEYFSETQRNKGNFPGRFSGRQFSNSRSEMNVSTLELGDSALYLCASSLYQGIGYEQYFGPGTRLTVT.

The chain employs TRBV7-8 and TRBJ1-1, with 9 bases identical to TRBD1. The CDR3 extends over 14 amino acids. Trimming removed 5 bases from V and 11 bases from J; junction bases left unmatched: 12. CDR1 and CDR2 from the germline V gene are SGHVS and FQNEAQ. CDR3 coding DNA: TGTGCCAGCAGCCAACTACAGGGGGCTTTAGGGGCTTTCTTT. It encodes CASSQLQGALGAFF. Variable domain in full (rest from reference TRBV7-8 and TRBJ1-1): GAGVSQSPRYKVAKRGQDVALRCDPISGHVSLFWYQQALGQGPEFLTYFQNEAQLDKSGLPSDRFFAERPEGSVSTLKIQRTQQEDSAVYLCASSQLQGALGAFFGQGTRLTVV.

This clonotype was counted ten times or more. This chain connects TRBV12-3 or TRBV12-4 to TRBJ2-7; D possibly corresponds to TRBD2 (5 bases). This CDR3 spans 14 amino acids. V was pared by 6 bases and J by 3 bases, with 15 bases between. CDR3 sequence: CASSIDGINYEQYF. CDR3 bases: TGTGCCAGCAGCATCGACGGGATCAACTACGAGCAGTACTTC.

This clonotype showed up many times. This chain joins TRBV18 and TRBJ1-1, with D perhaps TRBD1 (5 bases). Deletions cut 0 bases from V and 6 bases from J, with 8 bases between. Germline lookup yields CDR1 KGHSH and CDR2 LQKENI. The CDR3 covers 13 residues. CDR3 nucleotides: TGTGCCAGCTCACCACCTTCAGGGCCTGAAGCTTTCTTT. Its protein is CASSPPSGPEAFF.

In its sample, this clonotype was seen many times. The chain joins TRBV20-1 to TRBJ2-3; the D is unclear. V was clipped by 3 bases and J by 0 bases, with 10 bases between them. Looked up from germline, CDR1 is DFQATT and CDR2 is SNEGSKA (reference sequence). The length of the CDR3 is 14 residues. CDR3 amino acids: CSARPISSTDTQYF. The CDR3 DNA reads TGCAGTGCTAGGCCTATCTCTAGCACAGATACGCAGTATTTT.

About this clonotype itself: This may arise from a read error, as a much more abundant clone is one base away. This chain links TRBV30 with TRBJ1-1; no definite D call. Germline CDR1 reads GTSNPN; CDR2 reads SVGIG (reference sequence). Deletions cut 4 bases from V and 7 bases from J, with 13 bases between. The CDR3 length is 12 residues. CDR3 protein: CAWNGKTVEAFF. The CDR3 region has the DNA TGTGCCTGGAATGGGAAAACTGTTGAAGCTTTCTTT.

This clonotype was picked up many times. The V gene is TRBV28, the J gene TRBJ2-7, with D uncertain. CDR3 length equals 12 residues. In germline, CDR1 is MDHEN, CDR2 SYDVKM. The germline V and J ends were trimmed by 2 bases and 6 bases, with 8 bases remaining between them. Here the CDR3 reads CASSLRWTEQYF. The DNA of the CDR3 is TGTGCCAGCAGTTTAAGATGGACCGAGCAGTACTTC.

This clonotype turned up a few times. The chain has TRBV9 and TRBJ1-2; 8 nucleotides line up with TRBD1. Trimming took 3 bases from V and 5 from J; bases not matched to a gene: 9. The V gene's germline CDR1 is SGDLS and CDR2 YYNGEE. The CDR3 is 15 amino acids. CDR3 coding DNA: TGTGCCAGCAGCGAGGGGGGGACAGGCGTTTATGGCTACACCTTC. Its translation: CASSEGGTGVYGYTF.